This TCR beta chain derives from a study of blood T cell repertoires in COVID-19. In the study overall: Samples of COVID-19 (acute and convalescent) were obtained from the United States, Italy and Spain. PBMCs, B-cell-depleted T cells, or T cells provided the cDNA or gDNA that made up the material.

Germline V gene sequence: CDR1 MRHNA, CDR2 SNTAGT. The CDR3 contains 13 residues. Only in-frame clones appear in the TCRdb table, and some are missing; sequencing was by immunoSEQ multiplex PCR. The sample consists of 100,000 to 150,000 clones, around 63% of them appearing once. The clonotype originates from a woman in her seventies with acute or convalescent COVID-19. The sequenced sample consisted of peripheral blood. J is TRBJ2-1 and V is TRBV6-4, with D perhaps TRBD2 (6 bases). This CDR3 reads CDPTRRGYNEQFF. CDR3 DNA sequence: TGTGACCCCACCAGGCGGGGATACAATGAGCAGTTCTTC.